This TCR beta chain was recovered during a study of blood T cells in healthy people across ages. Using a J-beta primer mix together with a sample-barcoded 5' primer, a second PCR was run for roughly 6 to 11 cycles. CDR3-containing paired-end reads numbered at least 2.5 million in each sample. One entry per CDR3 protein, called by TCRdb with MiXCR from the 5' RACE reads. Of hundreds of thousands of distinct CDR3 sequences listed, approximately 50% are singletons. In germline, CDR1 is MNHNS, CDR2 SASEGT. Trimming removed 4 bases from V and 8 bases from J, with 13 bases in between. The CDR3 is made up of 13 amino acids.

This receptor was identified in a woman aged 55 to 70 in good health. Sequenced input: blood. The chain combines TRBV6-1 with TRBJ2-3; D is unclear. The CDR3 sequence: CASSGPSSGTQYF. In nucleotides, the CDR3 is TGTGCCAGCAGTGGGCCCTCCTCAGGTACGCAGTATTTT.